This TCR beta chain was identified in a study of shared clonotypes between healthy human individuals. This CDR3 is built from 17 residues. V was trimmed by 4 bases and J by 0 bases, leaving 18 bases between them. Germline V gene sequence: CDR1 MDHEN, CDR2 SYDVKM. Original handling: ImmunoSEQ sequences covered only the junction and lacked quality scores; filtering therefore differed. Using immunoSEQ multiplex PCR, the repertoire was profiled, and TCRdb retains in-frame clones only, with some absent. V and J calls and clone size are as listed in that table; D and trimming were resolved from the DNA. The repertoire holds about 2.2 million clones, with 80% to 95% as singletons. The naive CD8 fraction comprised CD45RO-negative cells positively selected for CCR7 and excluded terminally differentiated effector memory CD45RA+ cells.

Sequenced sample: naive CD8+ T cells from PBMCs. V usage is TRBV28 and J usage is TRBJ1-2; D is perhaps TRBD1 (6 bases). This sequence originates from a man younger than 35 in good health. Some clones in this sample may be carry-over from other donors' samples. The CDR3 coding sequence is TGTGCCAGCAGTTCATCAGGGGTGACGCCGGCTAACTATGGCTACACCTTC. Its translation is CASSSSGVTPANYGYTF.